The clone carrying this TCR beta chain has just one count. Its specificity is unknown. Different DNA sequences within this sample yield the same CDR3. The sample belongs to a study of cytomegalovirus exposure and HLA in healthy donors. For the study at large: T cells numbering about 180 million yielded more than 95 million unique TCR beta sequences in an earlier analysis.

This PCR relied on a set of 60 Vbeta primers and 13 Jbeta primers. This table comes from immunoSEQ multiplex PCR, and its TCRdb copy is limited to in-frame clones, with some not included. The sample holds 300,000 or so clones; around four fifths are singletons and the top ten take more than 1.5%. Germline V gene sequence: CDR1 SGDLS, CDR2 YYNGEE. V trimming: 2 bases; J trimming: 0 bases; junction bases outside the gene matches: 0. This CDR3 has 14 residues. The study, taken as a whole, reports: Later on, an analysis tied around 17,000 TCR beta sequences to HLA alleles at 0.05 false discovery rate. Follow-up analysis later connected one missense variant in DCLRE1C with trimming of TCR beta V- and J-genes.

Sequencing was carried out using PBMCs. The chain links TRBV9 to TRBJ2-3; TRBD2 agrees at 7 bases. The TCR sequence derives from a woman in her thirties or forties in good health and CMV-seropositive. The DNA for the CDR3 is TGTGCCAGCAGCGTTAGCGGGAGCACAGATACGCAGTATTTT. Residues: CASSVSGSTDTQYF.